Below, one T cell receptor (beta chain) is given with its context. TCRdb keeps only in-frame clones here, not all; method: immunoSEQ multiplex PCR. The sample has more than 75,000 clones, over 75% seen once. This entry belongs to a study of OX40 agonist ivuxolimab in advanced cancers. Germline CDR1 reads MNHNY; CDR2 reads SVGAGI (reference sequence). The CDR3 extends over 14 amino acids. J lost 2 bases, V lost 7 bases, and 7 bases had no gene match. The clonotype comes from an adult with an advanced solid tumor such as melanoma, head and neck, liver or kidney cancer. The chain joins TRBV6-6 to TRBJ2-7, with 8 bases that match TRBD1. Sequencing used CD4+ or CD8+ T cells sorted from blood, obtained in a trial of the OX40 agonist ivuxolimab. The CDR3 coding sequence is TGTGCCAGCAATCACCAGGGGGCCCCCTACGAGCAGTACTTC. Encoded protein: CASNHQGAPYEQYF.